This section outlines one T cell receptor beta chain sequence together with its context. The data were taken from a study of blood T cells in healthy people across ages. The V end was cut by 7 bases, the J end by 8 bases, with 11 bases between. The CDR3 consists of 11 residues. CDR1 MNHEY and CDR2 SMNVEV come from the germline V gene (reference sequence). With a J-beta primer mix and a sample-barcoded 5' primer, a second PCR ran about 7 to 12 cycles. Via MiXCR, TCRdb re-called the 5' RACE reads, giving one row per CDR3 protein. The sample shows almost 800,000 distinct CDR3 sequences, 58% of them seen only once.

The chain combines TRBV27 with TRBJ1-1; D unclear. Sequencing was carried out using blood. The receptor's source is a man younger than 40 in good health. The CDR3, as DNA: TGTGCCAGCATAGGCATTGAAGAAGCTTTCTTT. It is translated as CASIGIEEAFF.